A selection of T cell receptor beta chains follows, all from one sample in a study of T cells in Graves' hyperthyroidism and ophthalmopathy. TCRdb passed the multiplex PCR reads through MiXCR, listing each CDR3 protein once. The table records fewer than 350,000 distinct CDR3 sequences, about an eighth of them present only once. The sequenced sample was blood. The receptors were sampled from a woman between 40 and 50 years old with Graves' hyperthyroidism. Both conserved end residues are part of each CDR3. A D gene is named only where the DNA matches it firmly. Clone size is stated in some rows and not others, as once, few, many or a class when expanded.

D gene | J gene | clone size | V gene | CDR3 DNA | CDR3 protein
- | TRBJ1-6 | - | TRBV27 | TGTGCCAGCAGTTTTACCGGCAGGAATAATTCACCCCTCCACTTT | CASSFTGRNNSPLHF
- | TRBJ1-5 | many | TRBV18 | TGTGCCAGCTCACCCGGGGTTGATCAGCCCCAGCATTTT | CASSPGVDQPQHF
- | TRBJ2-3 | few | TRBV13 | TGTGCCAGCAGCTTAGGATGGGGAGATACGCAGTATTTT | CASSLGWGDTQYF
- | TRBJ1-6 | - | TRBV27 | TGTGCCAGCAGTGCTCCACCCAATTCACCCCTCCACTTT | CASSAPPNSPLHF
TRBD1 | TRBJ2-7 | many | TRBV5-1 | TGCGCCAGCAGTCCGACCGGGACAGGGACCCCCGAGCAGTACTTC | CASSPTGTGTPEQYF
TRBD2 | TRBJ2-5 | - | TRBV15 | TGTGCCACCAGCAGAGATCAAGGTAGCGGGAGTGGAGGAGAGACCCAGTACTTC | CATSRDQGSGSGGETQYF
TRBD1 | TRBJ2-3 | - | TRBV18 | TGTGCCAGCTCCCTCGGGACAGGGCTAGATACGCAGTATTTT | CASSLGTGLDTQYF
- | TRBJ2-1 | many | TRBV7-3 | TGTGCCAGCAGCTTAGGAGTCCCCAATGAGCAGTTCTTC | CASSLGVPNEQFF
TRBD1 | TRBJ1-5 | many | TRBV2 | TGTGCCAGCAGTAAACAGGGGCGCCATCAGCCCCAGCATTTT | CASSKQGRHQPQHF
- | TRBJ2-5 | many | TRBV28 | TGTGCCAGCAGTTTAGCACTCGGGGAGGAGACCCAGTACTTC | CASSLALGEETQYF
- | TRBJ2-6 | - | TRBV12-3/TRBV12-4 | TGTGCCAGCTGCTCCCGGAATGCCAACGTCCTGACTTTC | CASCSRNANVLTF
TRBD1 | TRBJ1-1 | - | TRBV28 | TGTGCCAGCAGGACAGGGGCCAGGGACACTGAAGCTTTCTTT | CASRTGARDTEAFF
TRBD1 | TRBJ1-5 | many | TRBV6-2/TRBV6-3 | TGTGCCAGCAGTAGGACAGGGGGAGAACAGCCCCAGCATTTT | CASSRTGGEQPQHF
- | TRBJ1-1 | many | TRBV7-2 | TGTGCCAGCAGCTTCCAGGGACGGTGGAACACTGAAGCTTTCTTT | CASSFQGRWNTEAFF
- | TRBJ2-3 | many | TRBV27 | TGTGCCAGCAGTTACGGACTTTTCTTCACTAGCACAGATACGCAGTATTTT | CASSYGLFFTSTDTQYF
- | TRBJ2-3 | many | TRBV6-1 | TGTGCCAGCAGTCCCCCTGGGGACGCAGATACGCAGTATTTT | CASSPPGDADTQYF
TRBD1 | TRBJ2-2 | - | TRBV18 | TGTGCCAGCTCACCGTCCCGGGACAGTGGAGGCGGGGAGCTGTTTTTT | CASSPSRDSGGGELFF
- | TRBJ2-3 | many | TRBV6-1 | TGTGCCAGCAGAGGATCCGCAGATACGCAGTATTTT | CASRGSADTQYF
TRBD2 | TRBJ2-5 | many | TRBV7-8 | TGTGCCAGCAGCGGGCCTAGCGGGCGGCCGAGAGAGACCCAGTACTTC | CASSGPSGRPRETQYF
TRBD2 | TRBJ2-7 | many | TRBV7-9 | TGTGCCAGCAGCCGAGGGACTAGCGGGAGTAACAACGAGCAGTACTTC | CASSRGTSGSNNEQYF
TRBD2 | TRBJ2-2 | - | TRBV12-3/TRBV12-4 | TGTGCCAGCAGGCCGGGACTAGCGGGCACCGGGGAGCTGTTTTTT | CASRPGLAGTGELFF
- | TRBJ1-5 | many | TRBV12-3/TRBV12-4 | TGTGCCAGCAGAAAGGGACCCCGGGGGGGCAATCAGCCCCAGCATTTT | CASRKGPRGGNQPQHF
TRBD2 | TRBJ2-3 | - | TRBV24-1 | TGTGCCACGCCGGGGTCGAAATCGGGGACTAGCGGAGATACGCAGTATTTT | CATPGSKSGTSGDTQYF
- | TRBJ2-5 | many | TRBV14 | TGTGCCAGCAGCCAAGTCGCTTCGTACCAAGAGACCCAGTACTTC | CASSQVASYQETQYF
TRBD2 | TRBJ2-1 | many | TRBV10-3 | TGTGCCATCAGTGAGTCGGCTAGCGGGGACAACAATGAGCAGTTCTTC | CAISESASGDNNEQFF
- | TRBJ2-2 | - | TRBV9 | TGTGCCAGCAGCGCCGGGACGGTTGACACCGGGGAGCTGTTTTTT | CASSAGTVDTGELFF
- | TRBJ2-5 | - | TRBV12-3/TRBV12-4 | TGTGCCAGCAGCCAGCGGATGACAGGACAAGAGACCCAGTACTTC | CASSQRMTGQETQYF
- | TRBJ2-5 | - | TRBV4-1 | TGCGCCAGCAGCCAAGATCTAACTAGCTTAGAGACCCAGTACTTC | CASSQDLTSLETQYF
- | TRBJ1-1 | many | TRBV3-1 | TGTGCCAGCAGCCAAGGGACAGCGAACACTGAAGCTTTCTTT | CASSQGTANTEAFF
- | TRBJ1-2 | many | TRBV9 | TGTGCCAGCAGCGTAGGGACGGGGGTTGGCTACACCTTC | CASSVGTGVGYTF
- | TRBJ1-1 | many | TRBV6-1 | TGTGCCAGCCAAGCGGGACTGATGAACACTGAAGCTTTCTTT | CASQAGLMNTEAFF
- | TRBJ1-4 | - | TRBV5-6 | TGTGCCAGCAGCTTGGGGGTACGGGAAAAACTGTTTTTT | CASSLGVREKLFF
- | TRBJ1-2 | many | TRBV29-1 | TGCAGCGTTGAAGATCTGACAGCTCCTAACTATGGCTACACCTTC | CSVEDLTAPNYGYTF
TRBD2 | TRBJ2-5 | many | TRBV2 | TGTGCCAGCGCGGGACTAGCGGGAGAAGAGACCCAGTACTTC | CASAGLAGEETQYF
- | TRBJ1-1 | many | TRBV12-3/TRBV12-4 | TGTGCCAGCAGTTTTGCCAGGAACACTGAAGCTTTCTTT | CASSFARNTEAFF
- | TRBJ2-7 | few | TRBV18 | TGTGCCAGCTCACCACCGGACAGCTTCTACGAGCAGTACTTC | CASSPPDSFYEQYF
- | TRBJ2-3 | - | TRBV3-1 | TGTGCCAGCAGCCCGAGCCTGCCTAGCACAGATACGCAGTATTTT | CASSPSLPSTDTQYF
- | TRBJ2-5 | many | TRBV15 | TGTGCCACCAGCAGAATAGGAAGGGAGACCCAGTACTTC | CATSRIGRETQYF
- | TRBJ1-2 | many | TRBV7-9 | TGTGCCAGCAGCCCCGGACCCGCGGGCTACACCTTC | CASSPGPAGYTF
TRBD1 | TRBJ1-2 | many | TRBV9 | TGTGCCAGCAGCGTAGATTCATATGGGGGACAGGGGGGTGGCTACACCTTC | CASSVDSYGGQGGGYTF
- | TRBJ2-5 | - | TRBV9 | TGTGCCAGCAGTTTGTCTGGGCGAGGCTCTCACTTC | CASSLSGRGSHF
- | TRBJ2-5 | few | TRBV5-6 | TGTGCCAGCAGCTTGAAAGAGCGGCCCCCAGAGACCCAGTACTTC | CASSLKERPPETQYF
TRBD2 | TRBJ2-6 | - | TRBV27 | TGTGCCAGCAGTCACAACGGTCATCTAGCGGGAGCTGGGGCCAACGTCCTGACTTTC | CASSHNGHLAGAGANVLTF
- | TRBJ2-1 | many | TRBV20-1 | TGCAGTGCTAGAGATGAGGGGGGAAGCTCCTACAATGAGCAGTTCTTC | CSARDEGGSSYNEQFF
TRBD2 | TRBJ2-3 | many | TRBV2 | TGTGCCAGCAGCCCTGGAGCGGGAGCCGGAGATACGCAGTATTTT | CASSPGAGAGDTQYF
- | TRBJ1-2 | - | TRBV30 | TGTGCCTGGGGGTCTTCCTATGGCTACACCTTC | CAWGSSYGYTF
TRBD1 | TRBJ1-5 | many | TRBV19 | TGTGCCAGTAGTATCGACAGGGGGATCAATCAGCCCCAGCATTTT | CASSIDRGINQPQHF
- | TRBJ2-3 | - | TRBV27 | TGTGCCAGCAGCCGGAATAGTTGGGATACGCAGTATTTT | CASSRNSWDTQYF
- | TRBJ1-6 | many | TRBV20-1 | TGCAGTGCTACCTTCCGGACAGCAGATAATTCACCCCTCCACTTT | CSATFRTADNSPLHF
TRBD1 | TRBJ1-1 | many | TRBV3-1 | TGTGCCAGCAGCCAGTTACAGGGGGAAGCTTTCTTT | CASSQLQGEAFF
TRBD2 | TRBJ2-1 | few | TRBV11-3 | TGTGCCAGCAGCGCCACTAGCGAGAACTACAATGAGCAGTTCTTC | CASSATSENYNEQFF
- | TRBJ1-5 | many | TRBV4-1 | TGCGCCAGCAGCCAAGAGGGCGTGGTCGGCAATCAGCCCCAGCATTTT | CASSQEGVVGNQPQHF
- | TRBJ1-6 | - | TRBV3-1 | TGTGCCAGCAGCCAAGGCAGGGCTAATTCACCCCTCCACTTT | CASSQGRANSPLHF
TRBD2 | TRBJ2-7 | - | TRBV20-1 | TGCAGTGCCGCCAAGAACGGCCTAGCGGGGTACGAGCAGTACTTC | CSAAKNGLAGYEQYF
- | TRBJ1-4 | - | TRBV2 | TGTGCCAGCAGTGACGGGGGGGCAGGGGCGACTGAAAAACTGTTTTTT | CASSDGGAGATEKLFF